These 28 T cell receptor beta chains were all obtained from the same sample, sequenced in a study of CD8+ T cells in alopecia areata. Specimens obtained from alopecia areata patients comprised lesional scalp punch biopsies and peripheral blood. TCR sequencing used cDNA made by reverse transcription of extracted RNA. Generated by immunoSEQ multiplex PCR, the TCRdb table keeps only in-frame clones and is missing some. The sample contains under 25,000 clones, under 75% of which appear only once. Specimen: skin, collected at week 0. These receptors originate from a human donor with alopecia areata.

CDR3 coding DNA: TGTGCCAGCAGCGTAGTGGCGGGGGTTGGGGATGAGCAGTTCTTC. Translation: CASSVVAGVGDEQFF. The V call is TRBV9, the J call TRBJ2-1; 7 bases agree with TRBD2. There are 15 residues in the CDR3. Trimming removed 0 bases from V and 8 bases from J; junction bases left unmatched: 8. The germline gives CDR1 SGDLS, CDR2 YYNGEE. The complete variable domain, with remaining parts taken from reference TRBV9 and TRBJ2-1, reads DSGVTQTPKHLITATGQRVTLRCSPRSGDLSVYWYQQSLDQGLQFLIQYYNGEERAKGNILERFSAQQFPDLHSELNLSSLELGDSALYFCASSVVAGVGDEQFFGPGTRLTVL.

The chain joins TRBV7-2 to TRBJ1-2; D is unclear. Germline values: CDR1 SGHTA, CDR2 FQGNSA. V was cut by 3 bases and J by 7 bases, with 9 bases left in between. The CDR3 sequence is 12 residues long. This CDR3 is CASSLSFGGYTF. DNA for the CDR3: TGTGCCAGCAGCTTGTCCTTCGGTGGCTACACCTTC.

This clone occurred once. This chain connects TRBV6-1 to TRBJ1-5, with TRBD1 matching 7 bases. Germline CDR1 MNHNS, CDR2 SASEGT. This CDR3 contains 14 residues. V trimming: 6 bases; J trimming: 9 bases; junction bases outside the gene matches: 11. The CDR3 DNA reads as TGTGCCAGCAGCCTCGACAGGGAAGCTTGGCCCCAGCATTTT. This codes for CASSLDREAWPQHF.

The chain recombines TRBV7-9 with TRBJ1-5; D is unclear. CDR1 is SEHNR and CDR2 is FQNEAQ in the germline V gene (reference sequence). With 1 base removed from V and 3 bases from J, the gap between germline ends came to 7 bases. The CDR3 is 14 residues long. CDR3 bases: TGTGCCAGCAGCTTAGTGGGAAACAATCAGCCCCAGCATTTT. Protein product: CASSLVGNNQPQHF.

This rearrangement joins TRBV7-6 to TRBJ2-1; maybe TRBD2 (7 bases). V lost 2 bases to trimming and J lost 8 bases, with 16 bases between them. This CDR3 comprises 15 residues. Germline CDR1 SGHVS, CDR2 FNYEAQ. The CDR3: CASSLWGGAYYEQFF. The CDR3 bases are TGTGCCAGCAGCTTATGGGGGGGCGCGTATTATGAGCAGTTCTTC.

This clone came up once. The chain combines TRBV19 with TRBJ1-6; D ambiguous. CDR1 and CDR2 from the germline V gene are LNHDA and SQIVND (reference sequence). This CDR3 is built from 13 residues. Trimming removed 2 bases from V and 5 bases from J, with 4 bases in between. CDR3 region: CASSISDNSPLHF. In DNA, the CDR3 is TGTGCCAGTAGTATATCGGATAATTCACCCCTCCACTTT.

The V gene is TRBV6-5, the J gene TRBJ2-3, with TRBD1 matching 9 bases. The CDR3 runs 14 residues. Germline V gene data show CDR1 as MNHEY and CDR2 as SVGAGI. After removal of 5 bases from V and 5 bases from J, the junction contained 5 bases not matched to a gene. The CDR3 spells CASSLQGARDTQYF. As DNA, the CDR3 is TGTGCCAGCAGTCTACAGGGGGCGAGAGATACGCAGTATTTT.

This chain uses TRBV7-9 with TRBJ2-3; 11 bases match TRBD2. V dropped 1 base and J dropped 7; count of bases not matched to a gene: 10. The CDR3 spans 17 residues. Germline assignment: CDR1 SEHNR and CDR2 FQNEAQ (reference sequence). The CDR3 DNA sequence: TGTGCCAGCAGCTTAGAAGGGATTAGCGGGGGGGCTAATACGCAGTATTTT. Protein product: CASSLEGISGGANTQYF. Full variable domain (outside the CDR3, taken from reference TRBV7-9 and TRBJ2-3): DTGVSQNPRHKITKRGQNVTFRCDPISEHNRLYWYRQTLGQGPEFLTYFQNEAQLEKSRLLSDRFSAERPKGSFSTLEIQRTEQGDSAMYLCASSLEGISGGANTQYFGPGTRLTVL.

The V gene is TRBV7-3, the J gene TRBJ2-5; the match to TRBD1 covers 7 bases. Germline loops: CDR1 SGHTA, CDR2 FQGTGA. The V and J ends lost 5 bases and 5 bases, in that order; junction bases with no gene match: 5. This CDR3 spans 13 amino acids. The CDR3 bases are TGTGCCAGCAGCCCAGGGGGTGTCGAGACCCAGTACTTC. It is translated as CASSPGGVETQYF. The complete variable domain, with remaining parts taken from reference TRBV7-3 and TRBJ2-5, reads GAGVSQTPSNKVTEKGKYVELRCDPISGHTALYWYRQSLGQGPEFLIYFQGTGAADDSGLPNDRFFAVRPEGSVSTLKIQRTERGDSAVYLCASSPGGVETQYFGPGTRLLVL.

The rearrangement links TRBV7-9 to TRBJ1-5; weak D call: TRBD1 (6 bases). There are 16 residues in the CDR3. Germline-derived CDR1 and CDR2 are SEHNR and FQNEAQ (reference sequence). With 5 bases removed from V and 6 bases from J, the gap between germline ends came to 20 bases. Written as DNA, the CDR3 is TGTGCCAGCAGCCCGCTACAGGGATCCGGGGCTCAGCCCCAGCATTTT. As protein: CASSPLQGSGAQPQHF. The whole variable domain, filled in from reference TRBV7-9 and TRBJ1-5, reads DTGVSQNPRHKITKRGQNVTFRCDPISEHNRLYWYRQTLGQGPEFLTYFQNEAQLEKSRLLSDRFSAERPKGSFSTLEIQRTEQGDSAMYLCASSPLQGSGAQPQHFGDGTRLSIL.

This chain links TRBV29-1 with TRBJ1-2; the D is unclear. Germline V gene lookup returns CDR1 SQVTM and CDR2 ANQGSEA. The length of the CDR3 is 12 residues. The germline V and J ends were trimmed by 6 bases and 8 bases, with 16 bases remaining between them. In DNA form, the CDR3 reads TGCAGCGTGGGGTGGGTCGGTGGCGGCTACACCTTC. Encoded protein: CSVGWVGGGYTF.

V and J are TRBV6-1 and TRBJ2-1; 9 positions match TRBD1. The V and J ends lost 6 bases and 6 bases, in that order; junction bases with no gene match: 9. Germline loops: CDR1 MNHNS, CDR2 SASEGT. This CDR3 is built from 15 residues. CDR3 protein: CASRITGGSANEQFF. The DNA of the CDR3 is TGTGCCAGCAGAATAACAGGGGGCAGCGCCAATGAGCAGTTCTTC.

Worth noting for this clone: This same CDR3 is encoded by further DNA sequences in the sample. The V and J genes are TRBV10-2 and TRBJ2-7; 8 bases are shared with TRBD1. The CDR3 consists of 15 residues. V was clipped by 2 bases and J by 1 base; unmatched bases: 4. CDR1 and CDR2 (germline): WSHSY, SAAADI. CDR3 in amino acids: CASSEPGQGSYEQYF. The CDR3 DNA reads TGCGCCAGCAGTGAGCCTGGACAGGGTTCCTACGAGCAGTACTTC.

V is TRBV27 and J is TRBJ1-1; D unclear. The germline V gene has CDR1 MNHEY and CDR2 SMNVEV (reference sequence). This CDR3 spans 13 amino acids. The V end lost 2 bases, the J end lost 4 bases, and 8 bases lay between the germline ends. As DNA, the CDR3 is TGTGCCAGCAGTTTAACAGATCGCACTGAAGCTTTCTTT. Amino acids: CASSLTDRTEAFF.

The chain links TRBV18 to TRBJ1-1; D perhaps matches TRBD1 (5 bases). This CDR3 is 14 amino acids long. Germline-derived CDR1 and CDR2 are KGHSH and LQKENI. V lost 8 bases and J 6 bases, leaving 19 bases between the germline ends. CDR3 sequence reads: CASMPFPGVSEAFF. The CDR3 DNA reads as TGTGCCAGCATGCCTTTCCCGGGGGTTTCTGAAGCTTTCTTT. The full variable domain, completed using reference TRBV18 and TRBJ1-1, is NAGVMQNPRHLVRRRGQEARLRCSPMKGHSHVYWYRQLPEEGLKFMVYLQKENIIDESGMPKERFSAEFPKEGPSILRIQQVVRGDSAAYFCASMPFPGVSEAFFGQGTRLTVV.

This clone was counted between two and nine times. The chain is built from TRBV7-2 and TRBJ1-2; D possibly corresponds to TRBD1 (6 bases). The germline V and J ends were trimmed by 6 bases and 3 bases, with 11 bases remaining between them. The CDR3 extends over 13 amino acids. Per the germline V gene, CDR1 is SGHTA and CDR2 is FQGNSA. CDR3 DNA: TGTGCCAGCAGGGGGGCAGGGGACTATGGCTACACCTTC. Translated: CASRGAGDYGYTF.

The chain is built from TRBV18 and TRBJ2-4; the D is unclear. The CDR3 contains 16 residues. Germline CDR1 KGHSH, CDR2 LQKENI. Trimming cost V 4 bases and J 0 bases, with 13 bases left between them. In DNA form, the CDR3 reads TGTGCCAGCTCACGAGACGAAGTGTTAGCCAAAAACATTCAGTACTTC. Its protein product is CASSRDEVLAKNIQYF.

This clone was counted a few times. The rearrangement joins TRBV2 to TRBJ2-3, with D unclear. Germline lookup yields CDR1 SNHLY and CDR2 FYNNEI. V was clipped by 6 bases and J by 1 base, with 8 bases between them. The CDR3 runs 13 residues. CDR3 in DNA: TGTGCCAGCAGGGGCCCGGGCACAGATACGCAGTATTTT. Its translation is CASRGPGTDTQYF.

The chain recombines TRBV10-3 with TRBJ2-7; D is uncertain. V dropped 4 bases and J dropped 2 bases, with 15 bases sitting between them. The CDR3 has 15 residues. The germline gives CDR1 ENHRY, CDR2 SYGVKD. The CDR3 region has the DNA TGTGCCATCAGTGGAAAAGACTCCACAGCCTACGAGCAGTACTTC. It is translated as CAISGKDSTAYEQYF.

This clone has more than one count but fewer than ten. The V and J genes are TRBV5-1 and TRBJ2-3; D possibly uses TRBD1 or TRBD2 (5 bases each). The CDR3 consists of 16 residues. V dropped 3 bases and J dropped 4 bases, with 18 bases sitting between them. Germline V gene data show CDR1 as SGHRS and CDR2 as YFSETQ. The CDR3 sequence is CASSWGRSAGPDTQYF. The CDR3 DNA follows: TGCGCCAGCAGCTGGGGCCGATCCGCGGGCCCAGATACGCAGTATTTT.

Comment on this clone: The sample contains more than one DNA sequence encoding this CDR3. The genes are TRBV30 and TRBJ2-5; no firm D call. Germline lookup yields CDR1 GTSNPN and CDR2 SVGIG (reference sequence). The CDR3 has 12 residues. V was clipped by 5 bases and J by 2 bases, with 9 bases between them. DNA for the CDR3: TGTGCCTGGGCGTGGGGTCAAGAGACCCAGTACTTC. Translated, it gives CAWAWGQETQYF.

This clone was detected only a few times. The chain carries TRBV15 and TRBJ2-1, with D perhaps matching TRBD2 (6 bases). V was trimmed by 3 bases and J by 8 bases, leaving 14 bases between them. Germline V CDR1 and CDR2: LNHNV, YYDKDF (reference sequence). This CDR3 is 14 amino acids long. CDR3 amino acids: CATSRYGGSDEQFF. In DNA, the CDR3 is TGTGCCACCAGCAGGTACGGAGGGTCTGATGAGCAGTTCTTC. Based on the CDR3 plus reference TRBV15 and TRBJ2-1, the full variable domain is DAMVIQNPRYQVTQFGKPVTLSCSQTLNHNVMYWYQQKSSQAPKLLFHYYDKDFNNEADTPDNFQSRRPNTSFCFLDIRSPGLGDTAMYLCATSRYGGSDEQFFGPGTRLTVL.

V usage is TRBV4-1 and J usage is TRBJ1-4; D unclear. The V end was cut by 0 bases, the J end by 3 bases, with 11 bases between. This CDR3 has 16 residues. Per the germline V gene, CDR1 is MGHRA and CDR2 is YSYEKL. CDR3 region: CASSQDGGLANEKLFF. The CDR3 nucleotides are TGCGCCAGCAGCCAAGACGGCGGGTTGGCTAATGAAAAACTGTTTTTT.

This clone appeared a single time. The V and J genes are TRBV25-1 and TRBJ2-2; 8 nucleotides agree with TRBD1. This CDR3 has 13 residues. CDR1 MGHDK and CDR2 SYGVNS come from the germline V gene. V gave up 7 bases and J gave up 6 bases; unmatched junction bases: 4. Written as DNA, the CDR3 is TGTGCCAGCACAAGGACAGGGCCCGGGGAGCTGTTTTTT. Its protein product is CASTRTGPGELFF.

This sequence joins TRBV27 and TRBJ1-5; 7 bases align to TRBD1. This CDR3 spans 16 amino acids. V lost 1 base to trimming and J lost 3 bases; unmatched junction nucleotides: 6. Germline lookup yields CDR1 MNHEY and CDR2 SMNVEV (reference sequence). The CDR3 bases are TGTGCCAGCAGTTTATATGCGGGACAGTACAATCAGCCCCAGCATTTT. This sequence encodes CASSLYAGQYNQPQHF.

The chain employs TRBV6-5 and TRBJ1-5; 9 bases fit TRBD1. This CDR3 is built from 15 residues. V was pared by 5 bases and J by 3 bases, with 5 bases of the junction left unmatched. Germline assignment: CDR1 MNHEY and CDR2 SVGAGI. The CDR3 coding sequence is TGTGCCAGCAGTCACCGGGACAGGGACAATCAGCCCCAGCATTTT. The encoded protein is CASSHRDRDNQPQHF.

The CDR3 coding sequence is TGTGCCAGTAGTGCGGGACAGGGAACGGGGCAGTACTTC. Translated: CASSAGQGTGQYF. V usage is TRBV19 and J usage is TRBJ2-7, with 9 bases aligning to TRBD1. Trimming removed 5 bases from V and 9 bases from J; junction bases left unmatched: 8. Germline CDR1 and CDR2: LNHDA and SQIVND (reference sequence). This CDR3 spans 13 amino acids.

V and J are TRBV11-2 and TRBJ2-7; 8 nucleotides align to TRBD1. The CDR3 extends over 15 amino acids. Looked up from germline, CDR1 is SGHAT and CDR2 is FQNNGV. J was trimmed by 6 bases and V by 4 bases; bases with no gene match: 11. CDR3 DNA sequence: TGTGCCAGCAGCTCCCGCGGCTACAGGGGGAGCGAGCAGTACTTC. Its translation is CASSSRGYRGSEQYF.